Shown below are 30 T cell receptor beta chains from a single sample sequenced in a study of control samples from healthy donors and cancer patients (dated by TCRdb to 2020 to 2022). The library was produced with the immunoSEQ multiplex PCR assay. In TCRdb, the immuneACCESS table is reduced to in-frame sequences with V and J assigned. These tables do not hold every clone; where another copy was compared, an unresolved V gene accounts for under half, and the others remain unexplained. The sample table records about 94,000 clones; 90% of these occur just once. Together, the top ten hold less than 4.5% of the sample. The source material was blood. Receptor source: a woman aged 18-29 years in good health.

The gene calls are TRBV29-1 and TRBJ2-7; perhaps TRBD1 as D (5 bases). Germline CDR1 is SQVTM and CDR2 is ANQGSEA. Trimming removed 3 bases at V and 6 bases at J, with 15 bases between. This CDR3 spans 13 amino acids. CDR3 coding DNA: TGCAGCGTTGATACAGGTGCCATCCGCGAGCAGTACTTC. This encodes CSVDTGAIREQYF.

This chain connects TRBV7-9 to TRBJ1-3; TRBD1 aligns across 7 bases. The V gene's germline CDR1 is SEHNR and CDR2 FQNEAQ (reference sequence). The CDR3 loop spans 15 amino acids. J was trimmed by 4 bases and V by 5 bases; bases with no gene match: 8. This CDR3 is CASSPPGGRGNTIYF. The CDR3 nucleotides read TGTGCCAGCAGCCCCCCAGGGGGTAGGGGAAACACCATATATTTT.

CDR3 in DNA: TGTGCCAGCAGCGCCGGGTTTCCTAGCGTCCACAATGAGCAGTTCTTC. Residues: CASSAGFPSVHNEQFF. The chain uses TRBV9 and TRBJ2-1; tentatively, D is TRBD2 (6 bases). This CDR3 spans 16 amino acids. V was trimmed by 3 bases and J by 5 bases, leaving 18 bases between them. The germline CDR1 and CDR2 sequences are SGDLS and YYNGEE. Full variable domain (outside the CDR3, taken from reference TRBV9 and TRBJ2-1): DSGVTQTPKHLITATGQRVTLRCSPRSGDLSVYWYQQSLDQGLQFLIQYYNGEERAKGNILERFSAQQFPDLHSELNLSSLELGDSALYFCASSAGFPSVHNEQFFGPGTRLTVL.

The rearrangement uses TRBV6-5 and TRBJ1-1, with D perhaps TRBD1 (5 bases). V lost 0 bases and J lost 5, with 13 bases in between. Germline V gene lookup returns CDR1 MNHEY and CDR2 SVGAGI. The CDR3 has 15 amino acids. This CDR3 is CASSYSPGAWTEAFF. The CDR3, as DNA: TGTGCCAGCAGTTACTCCCCCGGGGCCTGGACTGAAGCTTTCTTT.

This clone was recorded once. The V gene is TRBV3-1 (or the pseudogene TRBV3-2), the J gene TRBJ1-1; tentatively, D is TRBD1 (5 bases). Trimming removed 4 bases from V and 2 bases from J, with 8 bases in between. The CDR3 is 13 residues long. Germline loops: CDR1 LGHDT, CDR2 YNNKEL (reference sequence). The CDR3 reads CASSRQTNTEAFF. CDR3 nucleotide sequence: TGTGCCAGCAGCCGACAGACTAACACTGAAGCTTTCTTT.

V is TRBV5-8 and J is TRBJ1-1; D not certain. Germline loops: CDR1 SGHTS, CDR2 YDEGEE. V lost 6 bases, J lost 4 bases, and 10 bases lay in between. The CDR3 extends over 12 amino acids. The CDR3 protein is CASIRTPTEAFF. The CDR3 DNA reads TGTGCCAGCATTCGGACCCCCACTGAAGCTTTCTTT.

The sample holds one count of this clone. CDR3 sequence reads: CASSFGGLGAGYGYTF. DNA for the CDR3: TGTGCCAGCAGTTTTGGCGGCCTCGGCGCCGGCTATGGCTACACCTTC. The V call is TRBV27, the J call TRBJ1-2, with D uncertain. The CDR3 contains 16 residues. The germline gives CDR1 MNHEY, CDR2 SMNVEV (reference sequence). Trimming cost V 3 bases and J 4 bases, with 18 bases left between them.

The chain links TRBV12-3 or TRBV12-4 to TRBJ1-2; no clear D gene. There are 11 residues in the CDR3. V was pared by 8 bases and J by 4 bases, with 8 bases between. The chain's CDR3 is CASSPLYGYTF. DNA of the CDR3: TGTGCCAGCTCCCCCCTCTATGGCTACACCTTC.

This sequence joins TRBV9 and TRBJ2-2; D not certain. The V end was cut by 0 bases, the J end by 6 bases, with 6 bases between. Germline V gene data show CDR1 as SGDLS and CDR2 as YYNGEE. The CDR3 is 13 amino acids. The chain's CDR3 is CASSVASAGELFF. CDR3 DNA: TGTGCCAGCAGCGTAGCTTCGGCCGGGGAGCTGTTTTTT.

The chain joins TRBV29-1 to TRBJ2-3; maybe TRBD2 (6 bases). Trimming left V 5 bases short and J 1 base short, with 13 bases between. The germline V gene has CDR1 SQVTM and CDR2 ANQGSEA. CDR3 length equals 14 residues. The CDR3 spells CSVLRDFGTDTQYF. The CDR3 DNA is TGCAGCGTTCTGAGGGACTTTGGCACAGATACGCAGTATTTT.

The chain couples TRBV2 to TRBJ1-1, with a weak D call TRBD1 (6 bases). V gave up 3 bases and J gave up 0 bases, with 14 bases separating them. The CDR3 sequence is 16 residues long. The V gene's germline CDR1 is SNHLY and CDR2 FYNNEI. The CDR3 loop is CASSESGQFMNTEAFF. DNA of the CDR3: TGTGCCAGCAGTGAGTCAGGACAGTTTATGAACACTGAAGCTTTCTTT.

The genes are TRBV9 and TRBJ1-3; possibly TRBD1 for D (6 bases). Trimming removed 2 bases at V and 2 bases at J, with 8 bases between. Germline V gene sequence: CDR1 SGDLS, CDR2 YYNGEE. This CDR3 has 14 residues. CDR3 region: CASSVSGAGNTIYF. The CDR3 DNA follows: TGTGCCAGCAGCGTCTCAGGGGCTGGAAACACCATATATTTT.

The chain carries TRBV19 and TRBJ1-2; TRBD1 might be the D (5 bases). This CDR3 is built from 15 residues. CDR1 LNHDA and CDR2 SQIVND come from the germline V gene (reference sequence). V lost 3 bases to trimming and J lost 4 bases, with 15 bases between them. CDR3 sequence (DNA): TGTGCCAGTAGTATTTTAATGGGGGGGACCTATGGCTACACCTTC. Amino acid sequence: CASSILMGGTYGYTF.

CDR3 nucleotides: TGCGCCAGCAGCCAAGCGAGGGGACAGGGCTATGGCTACACCTTC. This codes for CASSQARGQGYGYTF. The rearrangement links TRBV4-1 to TRBJ1-2; 9 bases fit TRBD1. The CDR3 is made up of 15 amino acids. Germline trimming cut 1 base from V and 4 bases from J; bases unmatched to any gene: 4. Per the germline V gene, CDR1 is MGHRA and CDR2 is YSYEKL.

V gene TRBV6-2 or TRBV6-3 combines with J gene TRBJ2-7; D may correspond to TRBD1 or TRBD2 (5 bases each). This CDR3 contains 15 residues. The germline V gene has CDR1 MNHEY and CDR2 SVGEGT. Trimming removed 3 bases from V and 5 bases from J, with 17 bases in between. The CDR3 DNA is TGTGCCAGCAGTTATTGGGCAGGGAGAGAGGACGAGCAGTACTTC. Translating gives CASSYWAGREDEQYF.

Remarks on this clone: The junction departs from the called germline gene at one end, perhaps through a read error. The chain uses TRBV6-6 and TRBJ1-5; D is ambiguous. The V gene's germline CDR1 is MNHNY and CDR2 SVGAGI (reference sequence). The CDR3 sequence is 13 residues long. The CDR3 coding sequence is TGTGCCAGCATCCTCGAACGGAATCTGCCCCAGCATTTT. It is translated as CASILERNLPQHF.

V is TRBV29-1 and J is TRBJ1-2, with D possibly TRBD1 on 5 matching bases. This CDR3 comprises 14 residues. Trimming shortened V by 2 bases and J by 2 bases, and 12 bases separated the two germline ends. CDR1 and CDR2 from the germline V gene are SQVTM and ANQGSEA. The DNA of the CDR3 is TGCAGCGTTGAACCGCCGGGGGGGAACTATGGCTACACCTTC. Protein: CSVEPPGGNYGYTF.

The V gene is TRBV11-2, the J gene TRBJ1-6; D gene ambiguous. The germline CDR1 and CDR2 sequences are SGHAT and FQNNGV. CDR3 size: 12 residues. The V end lost 6 bases, the J end lost 7 bases, and 7 bases lay between the germline ends. CDR3 DNA sequence: TGTGCCAGCAGGTACACGAATTCACCCCTCCACTTT. It yields the protein CASRYTNSPLHF.

The chain has TRBV2 and TRBJ1-5, with unresolved D. The CDR3 has 12 residues. Germline CDR1 and CDR2: SNHLY and FYNNEI. Trimming cost V 8 bases and J 4 bases, with 9 bases left between them. This CDR3 reads CASGPPNQPQHF. The CDR3, as DNA: TGTGCCAGCGGACCCCCTAATCAGCCCCAGCATTTT.

This clone appeared a single time. The gene calls are TRBV29-1 and TRBJ2-5; D is undetermined. Trimming stripped 6 bases from V and 1 base from J, with 15 bases between. The CDR3 runs 14 residues. The germline V gene has CDR1 SQVTM and CDR2 ANQGSEA. CDR3 loop: CSVGSSYIQETQYF. The CDR3 DNA sequence: TGCAGCGTCGGAAGCTCCTATATCCAAGAGACCCAGTACTTC.

The chain links TRBV7-9 to TRBJ1-4; 7 bases fit TRBD1. J lost 0 bases, V lost 5 bases, and 9 bases had no gene match. The length of the CDR3 is 17 residues. Per germline, CDR1 SEHNR and CDR2 FQNEAQ (reference sequence). The CDR3 region has the DNA TGTGCCAGCAGCACTCACAGGGGAGTGACAACTAATGAAAAACTGTTTTTT. This gives the protein CASSTHRGVTTNEKLFF.

This clone occurred a few times. In DNA, the CDR3 is TGCGCCAGCAGCTCTGGACAGGGTGAAGAGGTGAACACTGAAGCTTTCTTT. Translated: CASSSGQGEEVNTEAFF. This chain uses TRBV5-1 with TRBJ1-1, with 8 bases fitting TRBD1. The germline gives CDR1 SGHRS, CDR2 YFSETQ. The CDR3 runs to 17 residues. V shed 3 bases, J shed 0 bases, and the junction held 10 bases outside the gene matches.

This clone was recorded only once. This rearrangement joins TRBV3-1 (or the pseudogene TRBV3-2) to TRBJ2-5, with TRBD2 matching over 10 bases. Losses at the gene ends were 0 bases for V and 5 bases for J; bases not matched to a gene: 6. In germline, CDR1 is LGHDT, CDR2 YNNKEL (reference sequence). The CDR3 sequence is 16 residues long. The CDR3 nucleotides are TGTGCCAGCAGCCAAGATCCACTAGCGGGGAGGGAGACCCAGTACTTC. Translation gives CASSQDPLAGRETQYF.

This chain uses TRBV6-4 with TRBJ2-3; TRBD2 agrees at 9 bases. CDR1 is MRHNA, CDR2 SNTAGT, per germline. This CDR3 region has 15 residues. V dropped 3 bases and J dropped 5; count of bases not matched to a gene: 6. The CDR3 DNA is TGTGCCAGCAGTGATGGCGCGGGGGGGCTAGATACGCAGTATTTT. Encoded protein: CASSDGAGGLDTQYF.

The chain uses TRBV25-1 and TRBJ2-4, with D perhaps matching TRBD1 (7 bases). The CDR3 extends over 13 amino acids. Germline-derived CDR1 and CDR2 are MGHDK and SYGVNS. The CDR3: CVGAGQSKNIQYF. CDR3 DNA: TGTGTAGGGGCGGGACAGTCCAAAAACATTCAGTACTTC.

This chain uses TRBV4-1 with TRBJ2-7, with 8 bases lining up with TRBD2. Germline assignment: CDR1 MGHRA and CDR2 YSYEKL. The ends lost 2 bases at V and 1 base at J; junction bases unmatched: 7. CDR3 length: 16 residues. The DNA of the CDR3 is TGCGCCAGCAGCCAAATCAGCGGGGGTGATTCCTACGAGCAGTACTTC. This sequence encodes CASSQISGGDSYEQYF.

The J gene is TRBJ2-2, the V gene TRBV29-1, with 12 bases matching TRBD1. V gave up 7 bases and J gave up 6 bases; unmatched junction bases: 6. The CDR3 consists of 14 residues. Per the germline V gene, CDR1 is SQVTM and CDR2 is ANQGSEA. This CDR3 reads CSAGTGGGAGELFF. The CDR3 DNA follows: TGCAGCGCAGGGACAGGGGGCGGCGCCGGGGAGCTGTTTTTT.

The V call is TRBV20-1, the J call TRBJ2-4, with 10 bases matching TRBD1. J lost 5 bases, V lost 3 bases, and 7 bases had no gene match. Germline V lookup: CDR1 DFQATT, CDR2 SNEGSKA (reference sequence). This CDR3 has 15 residues. The DNA for the CDR3 is TGCAGTGCTAGTGAGGACAGGGGGGAACAAAACATTCAGTACTTC. Translating it yields CSASEDRGEQNIQYF.

The chain uses TRBV2 and TRBJ2-3, with D unclear. This CDR3 contains 13 residues. Germline CDR1 and CDR2: SNHLY and FYNNEI. The ends were cut back, 1 base at V and 3 bases at J, with 5 bases in the middle. CDR3 sequence reads: CASSEVGTDTQYF. The CDR3 DNA is TGTGCCAGCAGTGAAGTCGGGACAGATACGCAGTATTTT. Complete variable domain (other parts from reference TRBV2 and TRBJ2-3): EPEVTQTPSHQVTQMGQEVILRCVPISNHLYFYWYRQILGQKVEFLVSFYNNEISEKSEIFDDQFSVERPDGSNFTLKIRSTKLEDSAMYFCASSEVGTDTQYFGPGTRLTVL.

The chain is built from TRBV19 and TRBJ2-5, with 8 positions matching TRBD2. With 9 bases clipped from V and 1 base from J, the junction kept 10 bases outside the gene matches. CDR3 length equals 15 residues. CDR1 is LNHDA, CDR2 SQIVND, per germline (reference sequence). The CDR3 DNA reads TGTGCCAGCCAGGAAACTAGCGGCCTCCAAGAGACCCAGTACTTC. This translates into CASQETSGLQETQYF.